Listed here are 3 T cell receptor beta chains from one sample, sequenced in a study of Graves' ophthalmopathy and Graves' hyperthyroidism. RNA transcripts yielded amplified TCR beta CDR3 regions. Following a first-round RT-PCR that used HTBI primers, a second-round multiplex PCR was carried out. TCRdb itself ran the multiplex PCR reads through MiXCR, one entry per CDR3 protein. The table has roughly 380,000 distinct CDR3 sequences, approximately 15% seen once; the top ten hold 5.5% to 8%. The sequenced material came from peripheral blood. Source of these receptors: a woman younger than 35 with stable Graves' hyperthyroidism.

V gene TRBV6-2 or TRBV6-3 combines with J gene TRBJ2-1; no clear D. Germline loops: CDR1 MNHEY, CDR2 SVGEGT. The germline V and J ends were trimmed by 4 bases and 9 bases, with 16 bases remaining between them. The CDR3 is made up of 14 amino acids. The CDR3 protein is CASSSVSILGEQFF. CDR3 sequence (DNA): TGTGCCAGCAGTTCAGTCTCGATCTTGGGTGAGCAGTTCTTC.

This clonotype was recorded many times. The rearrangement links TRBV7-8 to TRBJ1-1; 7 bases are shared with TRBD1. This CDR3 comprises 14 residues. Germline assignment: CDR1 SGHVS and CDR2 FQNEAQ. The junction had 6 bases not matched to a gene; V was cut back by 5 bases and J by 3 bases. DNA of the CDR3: TGTGCCAGCAGCCCGCACAGGGGACACACTGAAGCTTTCTTT. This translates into CASSPHRGHTEAFF.

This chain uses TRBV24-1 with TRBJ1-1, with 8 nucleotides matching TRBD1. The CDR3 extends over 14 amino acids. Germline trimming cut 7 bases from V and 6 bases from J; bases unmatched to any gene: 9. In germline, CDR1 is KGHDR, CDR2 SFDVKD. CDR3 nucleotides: TGTGCCACCAGCCCGGGACAGGCCACCCCTGAAGCTTTCTTT. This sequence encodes CATSPGQATPEAFF.